The clone carrying this TCR beta chain occurred many times. What it recognizes is unknown. This specimen comes from a study of metastatic and nonmetastatic thyroid tumors. Overall study findings and caveats: Benign nodules were reported to have significantly lower TCR beta diversity than malignant thyroid tumors, in blood and tumor.

TCRdb used MiXCR to call clones anew from the PCR reads. The sample lists tens of thousands of clones; less than 25% were seen once. Nobody among the patients had been given any treatment before thyroid surgery. Germline loops: CDR1 SNHLY, CDR2 FYNNEI. This CDR3 region has 11 residues. Deletions cut 8 bases from V and 4 bases from J, with 9 bases between. The rearrangement links TRBV2 to TRBJ2-7; D remains ambiguous. The specimen sequenced was blood. The sequence came from a female donor with papillary thyroid cancer or a benign thyroid nodule (not recorded which). Some clones in this sample may be carry-over from other donors' samples. CDR3 amino acids: CASQSEYEQYF. Written as DNA, the CDR3 is TGTGCCAGCCAGTCGGAGTACGAGCAGTACTTC.